This TCR beta chain originates from a study of shared clonotypes between healthy human individuals. Study observations and caveats: Large sequencing depth failed to make sorted-subset sequencing complete, rarefaction showed. Collection of samples was limited to blood; tissue repertoires likely differ. Clonotypes not shared had lower generation probabilities than those common to all four donors.

Assay: immunoSEQ multiplex PCR; the TCRdb copy retains only in-frame clones and omits some. The table shows fewer than 850,000 clones, with about two thirds occurring only once. CDR3 length: 15 residues. Germline V gene lookup returns CDR1 ENHRY and CDR2 SYGVKD. Between the trimmed V and J ends, which lost 3 bases and 2 bases, there was a span of 14 bases. This clone was detected once. The antigen is undetermined. The source of this sequence is a woman younger than 45 in good health. V is TRBV10-3 and J is TRBJ2-7; unclear D gene. The specimen sequenced was memory CD4+ T cells sorted from blood. Subset: CD45RA-negative fraction. DNA of the CDR3: TGTGCCATCAGTGACCCCGGACGGGCGCCCTACGAGCAGTACTTC. Translating it yields CAISDPGRAPYEQYF.